A selection of T cell receptor beta chains follows, all from one sample in a study of T cells in Graves' hyperthyroidism and ophthalmopathy. TCRdb called the multiplex PCR reads again in MiXCR, with one record for every CDR3 protein. This table has around 370,000 distinct CDR3 sequences, approximately 17% appearing once. The material sequenced was blood. These receptor sequences come from a man aged 18 to 35 with Graves' ophthalmopathy. The CDR3 runs from the conserved cysteine through the conserved F or W. The D gene is left open where the match is weak. Some rows have no size entry. The others give once, few or many, or a class for an expanded clone.

TRBJ1-1	NA	NA	TRBV6-1	TGTGCCAGCATTAGGAGGGGTGTTAGTATCACTGAAGCTTTCTTT	CASIRRGVSITEAFF
TRBJ1-1	NA	NA	TRBV19	TGTGCCAGTAGTAGAGGGGAGGCGAGATCTCGGGGCACTGAAGCTTTCTTT	CASSRGEARSRGTEAFF
TRBJ1-1	NA	TRBD1	TRBV27	TGTGCCAGCAGCCAGGGGGGGGCAGACACTGAAGCTTTCTTT	CASSQGGADTEAFF
TRBJ2-2	many	TRBD1	TRBV2	TGTGCCAGCAGTCCACAGGGGGTCGGGGAGCTGTTTTTT	CASSPQGVGELFF
TRBJ2-3	NA	NA	TRBV6-2/TRBV6-3	TGTGCCAGCAGCCAAAACGGGGGGCCGGGAGATACGCAGTATTTT	CASSQNGGPGDTQYF
TRBJ1-2	NA	TRBD1	TRBV29-1	TGCAGCGACACGACAGGGGGCTATGGCTACACCTTC	CSDTTGGYGYTF
TRBJ2-2	few	NA	TRBV7-8	TGTGCCAGCAGCTCCCGGACAGTTACAGGGCCCGGGGAGCTGTTTTTT	CASSSRTVTGPGELFF
TRBJ1-2	many	NA	TRBV3-1	TGTGCCAGCAGTTACAGTTCTGGAGGGGATGGCTACACCTTC	CASSYSSGGDGYTF
TRBJ2-5	many	TRBD2	TRBV10-3	TGTGCCATCAGTCCTGGACTAGCGGGGGACCAAGAGACCCAGTACTTC	CAISPGLAGDQETQYF
TRBJ2-5	many	TRBD1	TRBV6-1	TGTGCCAGCGAGGGACAGCCAGCACAAGAGACCCAGTACTTC	CASEGQPAQETQYF
TRBJ1-6	few	TRBD1	TRBV2	TGTGCCAGCAGTGAAGCCCAGGGGGATAATTCACCCCTCCACTTT	CASSEAQGDNSPLHF
TRBJ1-5	few	NA	TRBV20-1	TGCAGTGCTAGAGACAGGGGAGATCAGCCCCAGCATTTT	CSARDRGDQPQHF
TRBJ2-7	NA	TRBD1	TRBV20-1	TGCAGTGCTAGTACAGGGGATAATCTGCAGTACTTC	CSASTGDNLQYF
TRBJ2-7	many	NA	TRBV3-1	TGTGCCAGCAGCCAAAGGGGAGCGGAGACCTACGAGCAGTACTTC	CASSQRGAETYEQYF
TRBJ2-6	many	TRBD2	TRBV27	TGTGCCAGCAACCCGGGGGGTGGGGCCAACGTCCTGACTTTC	CASNPGGGANVLTF
TRBJ2-3	many	TRBD1	TRBV5-1	TGCGCCAGCAGCTTGATTGGACAGGGGCAAGATACGCAGTATTTT	CASSLIGQGQDTQYF
TRBJ1-2	many	TRBD1	TRBV20-1	TGCAGTGCTAGATCCGCCCGGGACAGGGGGCGATTAGGCTACACCTTC	CSARSARDRGRLGYTF
TRBJ2-7	NA	TRBD1	TRBV7-6	TGTGCCAACAGCCCGGGACAGGGGTACTACGAGCAGTACTTC	CANSPGQGYYEQYF
TRBJ1-1	NA	NA	TRBV7-6	TGTGCCAGCAGCTTATTAATTGGGGGAATGAACACTGAAGCTTTCTTT	CASSLLIGGMNTEAFF
TRBJ1-2	many	NA	TRBV7-2	TGTGCCAGCAGCTCTCTGGCCGGGCCGGGAGGCTACACCTTC	CASSSLAGPGGYTF
TRBJ1-2	NA	NA	TRBV20-1	TGCAGTGCTAGTTACGGGGGCTACACCTTC	CSASYGGYTF
TRBJ1-2	many	TRBD1	TRBV28	TGTGCCAGCAGTACCCCGGTGACAGGGGGCGCGGGCTACACCTTC	CASSTPVTGGAGYTF
TRBJ2-5	NA	NA	TRBV20-1	TGCAGTGCTCCGCCGGGACGGAGGGGGGAGACCCAGTACTTC	CSAPPGRRGETQYF
TRBJ1-1	many	TRBD1	TRBV11-2	TGTGCCAGCAGCCCGGAGATAAGACAGGGGGCAACTGAAGCTTTCTTT	CASSPEIRQGATEAFF
TRBJ1-6	many	TRBD1	TRBV12-3/TRBV12-4	TGTGCCAGCAGTTCCTGGGACAGGCGGAGCTCCTATAATTCACCCCTCCACTTT	CASSSWDRRSSYNSPLHF
TRBJ1-5	many	NA	TRBV20-1	TGCAGTGCTAGGAGAGAGGGCAATCAGCCCCAGCATTTT	CSARREGNQPQHF
TRBJ1-1	many	NA	TRBV20-1	TGCAGTGCTAGAGATCCAGACTTTAACACTGAAGCTTTCTTT	CSARDPDFNTEAFF
TRBJ2-1	many	TRBD2	TRBV2	TGTGCCAGCACCCAAGGGACTAGCGGGACTGAGCAGTTCTTC	CASTQGTSGTEQFF
TRBJ1-1	NA	NA	TRBV7-9	TGTGCCAACAGCTTAGCCAGCCTTGAAGCTTTCTTT	CANSLASLEAFF
TRBJ2-6	NA	NA	TRBV2	TGTGCCAGCACCCCAGCAGGTAGCTCTGGGGCCAACGTCCTGACTTTC	CASTPAGSSGANVLTF
TRBJ1-5	NA	NA	TRBV27	TGTGCCAGCAGTCAACTGGGTTTGAGCAATCAGCCCCAGCATTTT	CASSQLGLSNQPQHF
TRBJ2-3	many	NA	TRBV12-3/TRBV12-4	TGTGCCAGCAGTTTAAGCCAACTAGGGGCAGATACGCAGTATTTT	CASSLSQLGADTQYF
TRBJ1-3	NA	NA	TRBV7-9	TGTGCCAGCAGCTTAGGCGGGTTGGAAAACACCATATATTTT	CASSLGGLENTIYF